The 11 T cell receptor beta chains reported below all come from one sample, sequenced in a study of T cell repertoires in cytomegalovirus infection. TCRdb ran MiXCR on the reads and lists one entry per CDR3 protein. The sample has 630,000 or so distinct CDR3 sequences, more than 20% seen once. Sequencing was carried out using CD8+ T cells from PBMCs. These receptors were collected from a human donor in good health (CMV status not recorded). Some clones in this sample may be carry-over from other donors' samples.

This clonotype was recorded at least ten times. The chain couples TRBV7-2 to TRBJ2-1, with 10 bases identical to TRBD2. The germline CDR1 and CDR2 sequences are SGHTA and FQGNSA. J lost 7 bases, V lost 1 base, and 13 bases had no gene match. The CDR3 spans 18 residues. The CDR3 region is CASSLELGQRGGLNEQFF. CDR3 nucleotides: TGTGCCAGCAGCTTAGAATTGGGTCAGCGGGGGGGCCTGAATGAGCAGTTCTTC.

This chain's CDR3 is CASKGARAEAFF. In DNA form, the CDR3 reads TGCGCCAGCAAGGGGGCGCGGGCTGAAGCTTTCTTT. The rearrangement uses TRBV5-1 and TRBJ1-1, with 7 nucleotides matching TRBD1. The V and J ends lost 6 bases and 6 bases, in that order; junction bases with no gene match: 5. Germline V lookup: CDR1 SGHRS, CDR2 YFSETQ. The CDR3 consists of 12 residues.

DNA of the CDR3: TGTGCCAGCAGCTTAGAGGGGCCCAATGAGCAGTTCTTC. This sequence encodes CASSLEGPNEQFF. The J gene is TRBJ2-1, the V gene TRBV13; D is possibly TRBD1 (5 bases). Germline CDR1 is PRHDT and CDR2 is FYEKMQ (reference sequence). Trimming stripped 1 base from V and 6 bases from J, with 7 bases between. This CDR3 comprises 13 residues.

This clonotype has at least ten counts. The chain uses TRBV11-2 and TRBJ1-3; no reliable D call. The CDR3 length is 16 residues. Germline CDR1 is SGHAT and CDR2 is FQNNGV. Between the trimmed V and J ends, which lost 5 bases and 0 bases, there was a span of 14 bases. As DNA, the CDR3 is TGTGCCAGCAGCCCTGAGGCCCCAATCTCTGGAAACACCATATATTTT. It translates to CASSPEAPISGNTIYF.

This clonotype was detected only a few times. The chain links TRBV25-1 to TRBJ1-2, with 7 bases aligning to TRBD1. CDR3 length: 14 residues. Germline V CDR1 and CDR2: MGHDK, SYGVNS. The J segment lost 3 bases and the V segment lost 4 bases, leaving 5 bases of the junction unmatched. CDR3 DNA sequence: TGTGCCAGCAGTGGGGGACAGTCCTACTATGGCTACACCTTC. Protein product: CASSGGQSYYGYTF.

The V and J genes are TRBV12-3 or TRBV12-4 and TRBJ2-5, with TRBD2 matching over 9 bases. CDR3 length: 14 amino acids. Germline trimming cut 5 bases from V and 11 bases from J; bases unmatched to any gene: 12. The DNA for the CDR3 is TGTGCCAGCAGTGCCTTAGGGACTAGCAGAGCTCAGTACTTC. This gives the protein CASSALGTSRAQYF.

There are many counts of this clonotype. A junction end diverges from the germline sequence, so it may reflect a read error. The genes are TRBV12-3 or TRBV12-4 and TRBJ1-2; D is ambiguous. The CDR3 length is 12 residues. CDR3 bases: TGTGCCAGCAGCTTAGGGATTTATGGCTACACCTTC. Translation: CASSLGIYGYTF.

The V gene is TRBV4-1, the J gene TRBJ2-7; 8 bases map to TRBD1. The V and J ends lost 3 bases and 1 base, in that order; junction bases with no gene match: 5. The CDR3 extends over 15 amino acids. Looked up from germline, CDR1 is MGHRA and CDR2 is YSYEKL. The CDR3 nucleotides read TGCGCCAGCAGCCACACCGGGACAGGTTCCTACGAGCAGTACTTC. It is translated as CASSHTGTGSYEQYF.

Many counts were recorded for this clonotype. The chain combines TRBV7-8 with TRBJ2-1; D possibly corresponds to TRBD1 (5 bases). In germline, CDR1 is SGHVS, CDR2 FQNEAQ. The ends were cut back, 2 bases at V and 2 bases at J, with 16 bases in the middle. The CDR3 covers 17 residues. The CDR3 sequence: CASSLRASAGPYNEQFF. CDR3 bases: TGTGCCAGCAGCTTAAGGGCGTCGGCAGGGCCCTACAATGAGCAGTTCTTC.

This clonotype came up a few times. A read error is possible here, since a much larger clone lies one base away. The genes are TRBV7-9 and TRBJ1-1, with D unresolved. From germline, CDR1 is SEHNR and CDR2 FQNEAQ (reference sequence). V was pared by 1 base and J by 7 bases, with 4 bases between. The CDR3 totals 11 residues. As DNA, the CDR3 is TGTGCCAGCAGCTTAGTGGGTGAAGCTTTCTTT. Translated: CASSLVGEAFF.

As concerns this clonotype: The junction does not match germline at one end; this may be a read error. The chain combines TRBV4-1 with TRBJ2-1; the D is unclear. CDR1 and CDR2 from the germline V gene are MGHRA and YSYEKL. This CDR3 has 15 amino acids. In DNA, the CDR3 is TGCGCCAGCAGCCAAGACAGTGGCTCCTACAATGAGCAGATCTTC. As protein: CASSQDSGSYNEQIF.